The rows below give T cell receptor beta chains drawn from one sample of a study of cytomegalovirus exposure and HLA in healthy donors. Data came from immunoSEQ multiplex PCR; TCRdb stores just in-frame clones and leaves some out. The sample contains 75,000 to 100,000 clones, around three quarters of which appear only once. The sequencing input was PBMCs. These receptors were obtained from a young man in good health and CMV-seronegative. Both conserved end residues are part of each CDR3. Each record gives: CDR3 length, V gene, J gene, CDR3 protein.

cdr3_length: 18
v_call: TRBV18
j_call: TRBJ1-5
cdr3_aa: CASSPRARQGSSNQPQHF